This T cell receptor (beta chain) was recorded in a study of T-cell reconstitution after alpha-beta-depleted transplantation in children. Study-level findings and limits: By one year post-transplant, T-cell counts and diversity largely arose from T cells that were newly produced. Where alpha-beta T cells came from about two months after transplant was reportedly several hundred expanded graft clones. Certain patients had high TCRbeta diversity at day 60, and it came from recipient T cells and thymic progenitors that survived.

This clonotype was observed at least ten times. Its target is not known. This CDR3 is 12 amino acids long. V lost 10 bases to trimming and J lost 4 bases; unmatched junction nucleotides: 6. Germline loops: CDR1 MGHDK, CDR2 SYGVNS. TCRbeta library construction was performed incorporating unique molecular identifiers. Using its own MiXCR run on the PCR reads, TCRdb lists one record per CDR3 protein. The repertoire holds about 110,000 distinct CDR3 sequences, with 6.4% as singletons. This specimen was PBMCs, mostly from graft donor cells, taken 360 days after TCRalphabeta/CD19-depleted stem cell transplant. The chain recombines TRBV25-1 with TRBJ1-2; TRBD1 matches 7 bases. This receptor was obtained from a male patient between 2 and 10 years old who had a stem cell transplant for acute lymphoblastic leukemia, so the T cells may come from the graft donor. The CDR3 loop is CATSKGAYGYTF. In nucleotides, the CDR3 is TGTGCCACCTCTAAGGGGGCCTATGGCTACACCTTC.